This T cell receptor beta chain was recorded in a study of T cells after posttransplantation cyclophosphamide. Study-wide points: Skin or GI-infiltrating T cells shared few TRB sequences with blood. Later post-transplant blood repertoires were often dominated by donor CD8+ memory clones.

A marrow graft followed busulfan-fludarabine conditioning, with cyclophosphamide on days +3 and +4. The repertoire was sequenced with immunoSEQ multiplex PCR; TCRdb's copy has only in-frame clones and lacks some. The repertoire has some 16,000 clones, more than 60% of them found once; the top ten carry approximately 31%. Remarks on this clone: Antigen specificity is unknown.

This CDR3 contains 15 residues. After removal of 5 bases from V and 4 bases from J, the junction contained 11 bases not matched to a gene. Germline V gene sequence: CDR1 MDHEN, CDR2 SYDVKM. The sample in question was CD8+ T cells sorted from PBMCs, obtained 1,800 to 2,000 days after a stem cell transplant with posttransplant cyclophosphamide. The receptor comes from a female patient in her 40s who received an allogeneic stem cell transplant from a related donor, was CMV-positive, and had no GVHD. Some T cells here may be from the graft donor. The gene calls are TRBV28 and TRBJ2-7; TRBD2 matches at 7 bases. Here the CDR3 DNA reads TGTGCCAGCAGTCGCCGAGCCGCGGGGGAATACGAGCAGTACTTC. Its protein product is CASSRRAAGEYEQYF.